These 18 T cell receptor beta chains were sequenced from one sample in a study of T cell responses to AZD1222 COVID-19 vaccine. TCRdb keeps only in-frame clones here, not all; method: immunoSEQ multiplex PCR. The sample yields 200,000 or so clones, 94% seen once. Specimen: peripheral blood, collected on day 0 of AZD1222 vaccination. The receptors originated from an adult in good health.

The J gene is TRBJ1-1, the V gene TRBV19, with a tentative D call TRBD1 (5 bases). V was trimmed by 4 bases and J by 4 bases, leaving 7 bases between them. The germline V gene has CDR1 LNHDA and CDR2 SQIVND (reference sequence). The CDR3 has 12 residues. The CDR3 DNA is TGTGCCAGTAGTACAGGGAGCACTGAAGCTTTCTTT. Protein: CASSTGSTEAFF.

The V call is TRBV28, the J call TRBJ1-4, with D perhaps matching TRBD1 (5 bases). Germline assignment: CDR1 MDHEN and CDR2 SYDVKM. The germline V and J ends were trimmed by 6 bases and 8 bases, with 16 bases remaining between them. The CDR3 is made up of 14 amino acids. The CDR3 DNA reads as TGTGCCAGCAGCTGGGACTCAGCGGACGAAAAACTGTTTTTT. Translation: CASSWDSADEKLFF.

This clone appeared a few times. This chain joins TRBV6-2 or TRBV6-3 and TRBJ1-1, with 11 bases matching TRBD1. The CDR3 spans 14 residues. After removal of 5 bases from V and 4 bases from J, the junction contained 3 bases not matched to a gene. Per germline, CDR1 MNHEY and CDR2 SVGEGT. The CDR3, as DNA: TGTGCCAGCAGTCGGGGACAGGGGGGCACTGAAGCTTTCTTT. Amino acid sequence: CASSRGQGGTEAFF.

V is TRBV14 and J is TRBJ2-1; D might be TRBD1 (6 bases). The V end lost 6 bases, the J end lost 9 bases, and 12 bases lay between the germline ends. Germline CDR1 reads SGHDN; CDR2 reads FVKESK. The CDR3 covers 12 residues. The CDR3 DNA sequence: TGTGCCAGCAGTCACAGGGATGGTGAGCAGTTCTTC. Its translation: CASSHRDGEQFF.

J is TRBJ2-3 and V is TRBV7-9; D gene unclear. V shed 8 bases and J shed 6 bases, with 12 bases lying between them. Germline loops: CDR1 SEHNR, CDR2 FQNEAQ (reference sequence). The CDR3 length is 12 residues. The CDR3 region has the DNA TGTGCCAGCTGGATGCGAAGGGATACGCAGTATTTT. Protein: CASWMRRDTQYF.

The J gene is TRBJ1-6, the V gene TRBV9, with 7 bases matching TRBD1. Germline loops: CDR1 SGDLS, CDR2 YYNGEE. This CDR3 region has 15 residues. V shed 5 bases, J shed 7 bases, and the junction held 9 bases outside the gene matches. For the CDR3, the DNA is TGTGCCAGCAGTTTCCCCGGGACAGAGAATTCACCCCTCCACTTT. Protein sequence: CASSFPGTENSPLHF.

The gene calls are TRBV6-1 and TRBJ2-2; unclear D gene. Per germline, CDR1 MNHNS and CDR2 SASEGT. Trimming removed 0 bases from V and 8 bases from J, with 7 bases in between. CDR3 length: 13 residues. The CDR3, as DNA: TGTGCCAGCAGTGAAGCGCTCATTGGGGAGCTGTTTTTT. Translated: CASSEALIGELFF.

The rearrangement joins TRBV9 to TRBJ1-3; tentative D call: TRBD1 (5 bases). This CDR3 comprises 15 residues. Germline V lookup: CDR1 SGDLS, CDR2 YYNGEE. V dropped 4 bases and J dropped 0 bases, with 11 bases sitting between them. CDR3 coding DNA: TGTGCCAGCAGCCTCAGGGAAAGCTCTGGAAACACCATATATTTT. Residues: CASSLRESSGNTIYF. The full variable domain, rest sourced from reference TRBV9 and TRBJ1-3, is DSGVTQTPKHLITATGQRVTLRCSPRSGDLSVYWYQQSLDQGLQFLIQYYNGEERAKGNILERFSAQQFPDLHSELNLSSLELGDSALYFCASSLRESSGNTIYFGEGSWLTVV.

The rearrangement uses TRBV5-4 and TRBJ1-1; D is unclear. The CDR3 spans 13 residues. CDR1 and CDR2 from the germline V gene are SGHNT and YYREEE (reference sequence). Trimming removed 4 bases at V and 4 bases at J, with 11 bases between. This CDR3 is CASSMIGSTEAFF. The DNA for the CDR3 is TGTGCCAGCAGCATGATTGGGAGCACTGAAGCTTTCTTT.

The chain joins TRBV4-3 to TRBJ2-3; 10 positions match TRBD1. CDR1 and CDR2 (germline): LGHNA, YSLEER. This CDR3 contains 19 residues. V lost 0 bases and J lost 4; bases outside the gene matches: 13. CDR3 in amino acids: CASSQDMRVSGQGSDTQYF. The CDR3 DNA is TGCGCCAGCAGCCAAGATATGAGGGTATCGGGACAGGGGTCAGATACGCAGTATTTT.

V is TRBV3-1 (or the pseudogene TRBV3-2) and J is TRBJ2-5; 8 bases align to TRBD1. Germline CDR1 LGHDT, CDR2 YNNKEL (reference sequence). The J segment lost 2 bases and the V segment lost 1 base, leaving 3 bases of the junction unmatched. The CDR3 contains 15 residues. CDR3: CASSQGTGRQETQYF. CDR3 DNA sequence: TGTGCCAGCAGCCAAGGGACAGGGAGGCAAGAGACCCAGTACTTC.

The rearrangement links TRBV5-1 to TRBJ2-1, with 10 bases lining up with TRBD1. The V gene's germline CDR1 is SGHRS and CDR2 YFSETQ. J gave up 1 base and V 5 bases, and 3 bases lay outside the gene matches. CDR3 size: 15 residues. The CDR3 DNA reads TGCGCCAGCAGGCCGGGACAGGGGTCCTACAATGAGCAGTTCTTC. The encoded protein is CASRPGQGSYNEQFF.

This rearrangement joins TRBV28 to TRBJ2-7, with D perhaps matching TRBD1 (6 bases). This CDR3 is 16 amino acids long. CDR1 and CDR2 (germline): MDHEN, SYDVKM. Trimming pared 5 bases from V and 0 bases from J, leaving 17 bases between. CDR3 in DNA: TGTGCCAGCAGTCCGGACAGCTCCTTGAGCTCCTACGAGCAGTACTTC. This codes for CASSPDSSLSSYEQYF. Filled out from reference TRBV28 and TRBJ2-7, the complete variable domain reads DVKVTQSSRYLVKRTGEKVFLECVQDMDHENMFWYRQDPGLGLRLIYFSYDVKMKEKGDIPEGYSVSREKKERFSLILESASTNQTSMYLCASSPDSSLSSYEQYFGPGTRLTVT.

This clone was recorded once. This chain joins TRBV6-5 and TRBJ1-1; 8 bases agree with TRBD1. CDR3 length equals 15 residues. After removal of 4 bases from V and 5 bases from J, the junction contained 9 bases not matched to a gene. The germline V gene has CDR1 MNHEY and CDR2 SVGAGI. The CDR3 region is CASSSPQGAQTEAFF. CDR3 DNA: TGTGCCAGCAGTTCCCCTCAGGGGGCGCAGACTGAAGCTTTCTTT.

Only a few counts were recorded for this clone. The chain joins TRBV6-1 to TRBJ2-1; unclear D gene. This CDR3 has 13 amino acids. The germline gives CDR1 MNHNS, CDR2 SASEGT. Deletions cut 3 bases from V and 10 bases from J, with 13 bases between. CDR3 DNA: TGTGCCAGCAGTGACGGAGTAACCGACGAGCAGTTCTTC. Its protein product is CASSDGVTDEQFF.

With respect to this clone: Other DNA sequences in this specimen translate into the identical CDR3. The chain employs TRBV10-3 and TRBJ2-2; possibly TRBD2 for D (5 bases). This CDR3 is 15 amino acids long. The V end was cut by 0 bases, the J end by 0 bases, with 5 bases between. Germline CDR1 reads ENHRY; CDR2 reads SYGVKD. CDR3: CAISESLANTGELFF. DNA for the CDR3: TGTGCCATCAGTGAGTCACTAGCGAACACCGGGGAGCTGTTTTTT.

This chain connects TRBV6-4 to TRBJ2-2; 10 bases align to TRBD2. The V gene end was trimmed by 7 bases and the J gene end by 3 bases; junction bases not matched to a gene: 2. This CDR3 contains 14 residues. The germline V gene encodes CDR1 MRHNA and CDR2 SNTAGT. CDR3 loop: CASKREGDTGELFF. CDR3 in DNA: TGTGCCAGCAAGCGGGAGGGCGACACCGGGGAGCTGTTTTTT.

This rearrangement joins TRBV5-8 to TRBJ2-5; D is uncertain. The V end was cut by 4 bases, the J end by 3 bases, with 13 bases between. The CDR3 sequence is 14 residues long. Looked up from germline, CDR1 is SGHTS and CDR2 is YDEGEE. The CDR3 DNA reads as TGTGCCAGCAGCCTTCGGGTCTTCAAAGAGACCCAGTACTTC. Protein: CASSLRVFKETQYF.